Listed below are T cell receptor beta chains from one sample, sequenced in a study of blood T cell repertoires in COVID-19. Measured with immunoSEQ multiplex PCR; TCRdb has only the in-frame clones, and not every one. The sample records roughly 180,000 clones, 65% to 85% being singletons. Sequencing input: peripheral blood. These receptors all come from a woman between 40 and 55 years old with COVID-19, enrolled during active disease. Both conserved end residues are part of each CDR3. Each record gives: V gene, J gene, clone size, D gene, CDR3 protein, CDR3 DNA. A D gene is named only where the DNA matches it firmly. Clone size is stated in some rows and not others, as once, few, many or a class when expanded.

v_call: TRBV11-3
j_call: TRBJ2-1
clone_size: NA
d_call: TRBD2
cdr3_aa: CASSLGPGRGNSYNEQFF
cdr3_nt: TGTGCCAGCAGCTTAGGCCCCGGGAGGGGTAATTCCTACAATGAGCAGTTCTTC

v_call: TRBV13
j_call: TRBJ2-7
clone_size: NA
d_call: TRBD2
cdr3_aa: CASSFRGRIEQYF
cdr3_nt: TGTGCCAGCAGCTTTCGCGGGAGGATCGAGCAGTACTTC

v_call: TRBV5-1
j_call: TRBJ1-5
clone_size: NA
d_call: NA
cdr3_aa: CASKEGMSNQPQHF
cdr3_nt: TGCGCCAGCAAGGAGGGTATGAGCAATCAGCCCCAGCATTTT

v_call: TRBV5-6
j_call: TRBJ2-7
clone_size: NA
d_call: NA
cdr3_aa: CASSLTGFSYEQYF
cdr3_nt: TGTGCCAGCAGCTTGACGGGGTTCTCCTACGAGCAGTACTTC

v_call: TRBV4-1
j_call: TRBJ1-2
clone_size: NA
d_call: NA
cdr3_aa: CASSQERGIGYGYTF
cdr3_nt: TGCGCCAGCAGCCAAGAGCGCGGGATCGGCTATGGCTACACCTTC

v_call: TRBV2
j_call: TRBJ1-4
clone_size: NA
d_call: TRBD1
cdr3_aa: CASSDDRGNEKLFF
cdr3_nt: TGTGCCAGCAGTGACGACAGGGGGAATGAAAAACTGTTTTTT

v_call: TRBV5-8
j_call: TRBJ1-1
clone_size: NA
d_call: NA
cdr3_aa: CASSLADISNTEAFF
cdr3_nt: TGTGCCAGCAGCTTGGCCGACATTTCGAACACTGAAGCTTTCTTT

v_call: TRBV1
j_call: TRBJ1-2
clone_size: NA
d_call: NA
cdr3_aa: CTSSQLRVLYSNYGYTF
cdr3_nt: TGCACCAGCAGCCAGCTGCGGGTATTATATAGTAACTATGGCTACACCTTC

v_call: TRBV19
j_call: TRBJ1-6
clone_size: NA
d_call: TRBD1
cdr3_aa: CASSTLTGESSPLHF
cdr3_nt: TGTGCCAGTAGTACCTTGACAGGGGAAAGTTCACCCCTCCACTTT

v_call: TRBV6-5
j_call: TRBJ1-1
clone_size: NA
d_call: TRBD1
cdr3_aa: CASSYRQGSEAFF
cdr3_nt: TGTGCCAGCAGTTATCGACAGGGGAGTGAAGCTTTCTTT

v_call: TRBV23-1
j_call: TRBJ1-3
clone_size: NA
d_call: NA
cdr3_aa: CASIQGQRSGNTIYF
cdr3_nt: TGCGCCAGCATACAGGGACAACGCTCTGGAAACACCATATATTTT

v_call: TRBV3-1/TRBV3-2
j_call: TRBJ2-5
clone_size: NA
d_call: TRBD1
cdr3_aa: CASSLRQGKRETQYF
cdr3_nt: TGTGCCAGCAGCCTCCGACAGGGGAAACGGGAGACCCAGTACTTC

v_call: TRBV5-5
j_call: TRBJ1-5
clone_size: many
d_call: NA
cdr3_aa: CASSPVEGRVSNQPQHF
cdr3_nt: TGTGCCAGCAGCCCGGTGGAGGGCCGGGTTAGCAATCAGCCCCAGCATTTT

v_call: TRBV28
j_call: TRBJ1-2
clone_size: NA
d_call: TRBD1
cdr3_aa: CASSSFRQGRNYGYTF
cdr3_nt: TGTGCCAGCAGTTCCTTTCGACAGGGCCGGAACTATGGCTACACCTTC

v_call: TRBV11-2
j_call: TRBJ1-3
clone_size: NA
d_call: NA
cdr3_aa: CASSLDLTIYF
cdr3_nt: TGTGCCAGCAGCTTAGATCTCACCATATATTTT

v_call: TRBV5-1
j_call: TRBJ1-5
clone_size: NA
d_call: NA
cdr3_aa: CASSRDLGNQPQHF
cdr3_nt: TGCGCCAGCAGCAGGGACTTGGGCAATCAGCCCCAGCATTTT

v_call: TRBV5-1
j_call: TRBJ2-5
clone_size: NA
d_call: TRBD2
cdr3_aa: CASSLDSGETQYF
cdr3_nt: TGCGCCAGCAGCTTGGATAGCGGGGAGACCCAGTACTTC

v_call: TRBV23-1
j_call: TRBJ1-2
clone_size: NA
d_call: TRBD1
cdr3_aa: CASSRGQNYGYTF
cdr3_nt: TGCGCCAGCAGTCGGGGACAGAACTATGGCTACACCTTC

v_call: TRBV28
j_call: TRBJ2-7
clone_size: NA
d_call: TRBD1
cdr3_aa: CASSLSGPRGLWDWSYEQYF
cdr3_nt: TGTGCCAGCAGTTTATCGGGGCCCAGGGGGCTATGGGACTGGAGTTACGAGCAGTACTTC

v_call: TRBV19
j_call: TRBJ2-5
clone_size: NA
d_call: NA
cdr3_aa: CASSIRGYQETQYF
cdr3_nt: TGTGCCAGTAGTATCCGGGGGTACCAAGAGACCCAGTACTTC

v_call: TRBV5-6
j_call: TRBJ1-1
clone_size: few
d_call: TRBD1
cdr3_aa: CASSLGDRGTEAFF
cdr3_nt: TGTGCCAGCAGCTTGGGGGACAGGGGCACTGAAGCTTTCTTT

v_call: TRBV5-1
j_call: TRBJ2-3
clone_size: NA
d_call: TRBD2
cdr3_aa: CASSIWTSGNTDTQYF
cdr3_nt: TGCGCCAGCAGCATCTGGACTAGCGGGAACACAGATACGCAGTATTTT

v_call: TRBV6-5
j_call: TRBJ1-2
clone_size: NA
d_call: NA
cdr3_aa: CASSYDRLYGYTF
cdr3_nt: TGTGCCAGCAGTTACGACAGGTTATATGGCTACACCTTC

v_call: TRBV5-4
j_call: TRBJ1-2
clone_size: NA
d_call: TRBD1
cdr3_aa: CASSSGRTGFYGYTF
cdr3_nt: TGTGCCAGCAGCTCCGGCAGGACAGGGTTCTATGGCTACACCTTC

v_call: TRBV5-1
j_call: TRBJ1-1
clone_size: NA
d_call: NA
cdr3_aa: CASSLEVQDTEAFF
cdr3_nt: TGCGCCAGCAGCTTGGAAGTACAGGACACTGAAGCTTTCTTT

v_call: TRBV4-1
j_call: TRBJ1-4
clone_size: NA
d_call: NA
cdr3_aa: CASSAGGSTNEKLFF
cdr3_nt: TGCGCCAGCAGCGCGGGGGGTAGCACTAATGAAAAACTGTTTTTT

v_call: TRBV23-1
j_call: TRBJ2-5
clone_size: few
d_call: NA
cdr3_aa: CASSPLDGATETQYF
cdr3_nt: TGCGCCAGCAGCCCTCTCGATGGGGCCACAGAGACCCAGTACTTC

v_call: TRBV28
j_call: TRBJ1-3
clone_size: NA
d_call: TRBD1
cdr3_aa: CASSGQGRPSGNTIYF
cdr3_nt: TGTGCCAGCAGCGGACAGGGTCGCCCCTCTGGAAACACCATATATTTT

v_call: TRBV3-1/TRBV3-2
j_call: TRBJ2-7
clone_size: many
d_call: NA
cdr3_aa: CASSQDSGPSYEQYF
cdr3_nt: TGTGCCAGCAGCCAAGATAGCGGACCCTCCTACGAGCAGTACTTC

v_call: TRBV6-5
j_call: TRBJ1-2
clone_size: NA
d_call: NA
cdr3_aa: CASRASGDGYTF
cdr3_nt: TGTGCCAGCAGGGCTTCGGGGGACGGCTACACCTTC

v_call: TRBV6-6
j_call: TRBJ1-6
clone_size: few
d_call: NA
cdr3_aa: CASRKWQGGSPLHF
cdr3_nt: TGTGCCAGCAGGAAGTGGCAGGGAGGTTCACCCCTCCACTTT

v_call: TRBV28
j_call: TRBJ1-2
clone_size: few
d_call: NA
cdr3_aa: CASSRAGTLYGYTF
cdr3_nt: TGTGCCAGCAGTCGCGCCGGGACACTCTATGGCTACACCTTC

v_call: TRBV5-4
j_call: TRBJ1-5
clone_size: NA
d_call: NA
cdr3_aa: CASSRGGAGQPQHF
cdr3_nt: TGTGCCAGCAGCCGAGGGGGGGCAGGCCAGCCCCAGCATTTT

v_call: TRBV14
j_call: TRBJ1-1
clone_size: NA
d_call: TRBD1
cdr3_aa: CASSQHTGGGEAFF
cdr3_nt: TGTGCCAGCAGCCAACATACAGGGGGCGGTGAAGCTTTCTTT

v_call: TRBV12-5
j_call: TRBJ1-2
clone_size: few
d_call: TRBD1
cdr3_aa: CASGFGPTGLNYGYTF
cdr3_nt: TGTGCTAGTGGTTTCGGCCCGACAGGGTTAAACTATGGCTACACCTTC

v_call: TRBV5-4
j_call: TRBJ2-1
clone_size: NA
d_call: TRBD1
cdr3_aa: CASSPGTGGHEQFF
cdr3_nt: TGTGCCAGCAGCCCCGGGACAGGGGGCCATGAGCAGTTCTTC

v_call: TRBV3-1/TRBV3-2
j_call: TRBJ2-7
clone_size: NA
d_call: TRBD2
cdr3_aa: CASSQDPGGRDEQYF
cdr3_nt: TGTGCCAGCAGCCAAGATCCGGGGGGACGGGACGAGCAGTACTTC

v_call: TRBV28
j_call: TRBJ1-1
clone_size: NA
d_call: NA
cdr3_aa: CASSLGGGWRDTEAFF
cdr3_nt: TGTGCCAGCAGTTTGGGGGGAGGGTGGCGAGACACTGAAGCTTTCTTT

v_call: TRBV12-3/TRBV12-4
j_call: TRBJ1-5
clone_size: NA
d_call: NA
cdr3_aa: CASSPPLRPQHF
cdr3_nt: TGTGCCAGCAGTCCCCCCCTAAGGCCCCAGCATTTT

v_call: TRBV5-1
j_call: TRBJ1-4
clone_size: once
d_call: TRBD1
cdr3_aa: CASSLGQGAAREKLFF
cdr3_nt: TGCGCCAGCAGCCTAGGACAGGGGGCAGCTAGGGAAAAACTGTTTTTT

v_call: TRBV6-5
j_call: TRBJ2-7
clone_size: NA
d_call: TRBD1
cdr3_aa: CASSYGGQGTYEQYF
cdr3_nt: TGTGCCAGCAGTTACGGGGGACAGGGAACCTACGAGCAGTACTTC

v_call: TRBV3-1/TRBV3-2
j_call: TRBJ1-5
clone_size: once
d_call: TRBD1
cdr3_aa: CASSPTGGQPQHF
cdr3_nt: TGTGCCAGCAGCCCGACAGGGGGCCAGCCCCAGCATTTT

v_call: TRBV5-1
j_call: TRBJ1-2
clone_size: NA
d_call: NA
cdr3_aa: CASSLVGSDGYTF
cdr3_nt: TGCGCCAGCAGCTTGGTGGGCAGTGATGGCTACACCTTC

v_call: TRBV6-5
j_call: TRBJ1-2
clone_size: NA
d_call: NA
cdr3_aa: CASTLRTGGSGYTF
cdr3_nt: TGTGCCAGCACCCTCCGAACGGGAGGATCTGGCTACACCTTC

v_call: TRBV6-1
j_call: TRBJ1-4
clone_size: few
d_call: NA
cdr3_aa: CASSEALGRGNEKLFF
cdr3_nt: TGTGCCAGCAGTGAAGCGCTCGGGAGGGGTAATGAAAAACTGTTTTTT

v_call: TRBV28
j_call: TRBJ1-6
clone_size: NA
d_call: TRBD1
cdr3_aa: CASSFSDRAYSPLHF
cdr3_nt: TGTGCCAGCAGTTTTTCGGACAGGGCCTATTCACCCCTCCACTTT

v_call: TRBV7-8
j_call: TRBJ1-1
clone_size: NA
d_call: NA
cdr3_aa: CASSLVEGGRAFF
cdr3_nt: TGTGCCAGCAGCTTAGTCGAGGGCGGTCGAGCTTTCTTT

v_call: TRBV1
j_call: TRBJ1-1
clone_size: NA
d_call: NA
cdr3_aa: CTSSQGREPLEAFF
cdr3_nt: TGCACCAGCAGCCAAGGGCGGGAACCTCTTGAAGCTTTCTTT

v_call: TRBV14
j_call: TRBJ2-3
clone_size: NA
d_call: TRBD2
cdr3_aa: CASSLRREHGADTQYF
cdr3_nt: TGTGCCAGCAGCCTAAGGCGGGAGCATGGGGCAGATACGCAGTATTTT

v_call: TRBV6-6
j_call: TRBJ2-1
clone_size: many
d_call: NA
cdr3_aa: CASSLGGGPADNEQFF
cdr3_nt: TGTGCCAGCAGTTTGGGCGGAGGCCCCGCAGACAATGAGCAGTTCTTC

v_call: TRBV4-1
j_call: TRBJ1-2
clone_size: NA
d_call: TRBD1
cdr3_aa: CASSRLGQGRGYTF
cdr3_nt: TGCGCCAGCAGCCGACTCGGACAGGGCCGGGGCTACACCTTC

v_call: TRBV3-1/TRBV3-2
j_call: TRBJ2-3
clone_size: NA
d_call: NA
cdr3_aa: CASSQPGQTTTDTQYF
cdr3_nt: TGTGCCAGCAGCCAACCGGGACAAACAACTACAGATACGCAGTATTTT

v_call: TRBV27
j_call: TRBJ2-1
clone_size: NA
d_call: NA
cdr3_aa: CASSQGTPYNEQFF
cdr3_nt: TGTGCCAGCAGTCAGGGGACCCCCTACAATGAGCAGTTCTTC